This TCR beta chain comes out of a study of low-dose radiotherapy and immunotherapy resistance in tumors. Study in general: Cohort 1 received 0.5 Gy per fraction every 2 weeks, totaling 6.5 Gy. Treatment of Cohort 2 consisted of 1 Gy per fraction every two weeks, amounting to 13 Gy over 26 weeks.

The CDR3 totals 15 residues. V dropped 5 bases and J dropped 2; count of bases not matched to a gene: 2. The germline V gene has CDR1 MNHEY and CDR2 SVGAGI. Time point defined: before trial treatment. Donors were treated with nivolumab, ipilimumab, aspirin, and low-dose cyclophosphamide and radiotherapy. Primers used for first-strand cDNA, a TRAV- and TRBV-specific set, covered both alpha and beta chains. Over approximately 20 PCR cycles, TCRs were amplified from a constant-region primer and V-primer adapter. In vitro transcription served to amplify the mRNA that had been isolated. TCRdb used MiXCR to reprocess the reads, holding one entry per CDR3 protein. This sample has under 90,000 distinct CDR3 sequences, with 15% to 20% found just once. This clonotype was detected ten times or more.

The chain joins TRBV6-5 to TRBJ2-3; 12 nucleotides agree with TRBD2. This clonotype was obtained from a male donor with prostate cancer. Material: PBMCs, obtained before treatment. Here the CDR3 reads CASSGTSGPTDTQYF. CDR3 in DNA: TGTGCCAGCAGTGGGACTAGCGGGCCCACAGATACGCAGTATTTT.